The 6 T cell receptor beta chains listed next were all sequenced from one sample in a study of cytomegalovirus exposure and HLA in healthy donors. Amplification used 60 Vbeta primers and 13 Jbeta primers. Sequenced by immunoSEQ multiplex PCR; TCRdb stores in-frame clones only, minus some. The data show 150,000 to 200,000 clones, roughly 85% seen once. Material: PBMCs. All receptors derive from a boy younger than 10 in good health and CMV-seronegative.

This clone turned up a few times. V is TRBV7-8 and J is TRBJ2-7, with 8 bases fitting TRBD1. The CDR3 runs to 15 residues. With V trimmed by 4 bases and J by 1 base, 6 bases remained unmatched. CDR1 SGHVS and CDR2 FQNEAQ come from the germline V gene. The CDR3 here is CASSSRQGPSYEQYF. The CDR3 DNA is TGTGCCAGCAGCTCCCGACAGGGGCCTTCCTACGAGCAGTACTTC.

The chain has TRBV7-8 and TRBJ2-1; tentative D call: TRBD1 (5 bases). This CDR3 is 19 amino acids long. Germline lookup yields CDR1 SGHVS and CDR2 FQNEAQ. The germline V and J ends were trimmed by 0 bases and 1 base, with 19 bases remaining between them. DNA for the CDR3: TGTGCCAGCAGCTTAGCCCCATCCCCAGGGCCTAGATCCTACAATGAGCAGTTCTTC. It specifies CASSLAPSPGPRSYNEQFF.

The sample holds one count of this clone. The chain joins TRBV30 to TRBJ2-3, with D unresolved. V was clipped by 0 bases and J by 6 bases, with 10 bases between them. From germline, CDR1 is GTSNPN and CDR2 SVGIG (reference sequence). This CDR3 is built from 13 residues. This CDR3 is CAWSVEAWDTQYF. Written as DNA, the CDR3 is TGTGCCTGGAGTGTTGAGGCATGGGATACGCAGTATTTT.

J is TRBJ2-2 and V is TRBV2; D is perhaps TRBD1 (6 bases). This CDR3 has 13 residues. The V and J ends lost 9 bases and 6 bases respectively, with 14 bases between them. Germline V CDR1 and CDR2: SNHLY, FYNNEI. CDR3 nucleotide sequence: TGTGCCAGTATCAGGGGCGTCTCCGGGGAGCTGTTTTTT. This codes for CASIRGVSGELFF.

The CDR3 sequence: CASSSGLAPSAGELFF. In DNA form, the CDR3 reads TGTGCCAGTAGTAGCGGACTAGCCCCTAGCGCCGGGGAGCTGTTTTTT. V and J are TRBV19 and TRBJ2-2; 8 nucleotides align to TRBD2. The germline V gene encodes CDR1 LNHDA and CDR2 SQIVND (reference sequence). V dropped 4 bases and J dropped 6; count of bases not matched to a gene: 10. CDR3 length: 16 residues. The full variable domain, completed using reference TRBV19 and TRBJ2-2, is DGGITQSPKYLFRKEGQNVTLSCEQNLNHDAMYWYRQDPGQGLRLIYYSQIVNDFQKGDIAEGYSVSREKKESFPLTVTSAQKNPTAFYLCASSSGLAPSAGELFFGEGSRLTVL.

The J gene is TRBJ2-7, the V gene TRBV5-1, with 12 nucleotides matching TRBD2. V was clipped by 3 bases and J by 6 bases; unmatched bases: 7. Germline lookup yields CDR1 SGHRS and CDR2 YFSETQ. The CDR3 is 15 residues long. Written as DNA, the CDR3 is TGCGCCAGCAGCTATCTAGCGGGGGGGTTTGGCGAGCAGTACGTC. Protein: CASSYLAGGFGEQYV.